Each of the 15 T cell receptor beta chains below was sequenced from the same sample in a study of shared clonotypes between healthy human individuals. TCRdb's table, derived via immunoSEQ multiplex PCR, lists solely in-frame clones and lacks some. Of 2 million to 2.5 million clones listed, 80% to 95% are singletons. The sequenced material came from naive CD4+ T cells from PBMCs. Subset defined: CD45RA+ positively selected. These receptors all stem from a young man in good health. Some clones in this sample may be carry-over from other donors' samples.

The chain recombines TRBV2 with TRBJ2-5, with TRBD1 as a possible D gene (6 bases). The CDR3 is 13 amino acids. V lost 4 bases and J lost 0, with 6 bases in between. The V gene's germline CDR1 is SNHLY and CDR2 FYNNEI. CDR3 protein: CASSGDNQETQYF. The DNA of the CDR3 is TGTGCCAGCAGTGGGGACAACCAAGAGACCCAGTACTTC.

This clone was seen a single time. The CDR3 DNA reads as TGTGCCAGCAGCGAGAGGACAGGGGGCGTTGAAAAACTGTTTTTT. Protein sequence: CASSERTGGVEKLFF. The genes are TRBV5-4 and TRBJ1-4, with TRBD1 identical over 11 bases. Trimming at V came to 4 bases and at J to 7 bases, leaving 6 bases not matched to a gene. The length of the CDR3 is 15 residues. Germline V gene data show CDR1 as SGHNT and CDR2 as YYREEE (reference sequence). The whole variable domain, remainder taken from reference TRBV5-4 and TRBJ1-4, is ETGVTQSPTHLIKTRGQQVTLRCSSQSGHNTVSWYQQALGQGPQFIFQYYREEENGRGNFPPRFSGLQFPNYSSELNVNALELDDSALYLCASSERTGGVEKLFFGSGTQLSVL.

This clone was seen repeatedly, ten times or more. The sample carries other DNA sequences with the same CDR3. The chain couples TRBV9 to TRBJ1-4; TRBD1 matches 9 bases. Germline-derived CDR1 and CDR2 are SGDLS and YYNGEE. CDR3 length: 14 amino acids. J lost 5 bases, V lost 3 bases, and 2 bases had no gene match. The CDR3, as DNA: TGTGCCAGCAGCGCCGACAGGGGGAATGAAAAACTGTTTTTT. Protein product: CASSADRGNEKLFF.

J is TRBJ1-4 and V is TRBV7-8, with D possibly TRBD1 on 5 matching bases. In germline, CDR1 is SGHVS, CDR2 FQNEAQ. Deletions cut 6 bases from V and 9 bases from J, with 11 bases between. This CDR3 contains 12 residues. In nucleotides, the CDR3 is TGTGCCAGCAGTGAAGGGACCCAAAAACTGTTTTTT. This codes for CASSEGTQKLFF.

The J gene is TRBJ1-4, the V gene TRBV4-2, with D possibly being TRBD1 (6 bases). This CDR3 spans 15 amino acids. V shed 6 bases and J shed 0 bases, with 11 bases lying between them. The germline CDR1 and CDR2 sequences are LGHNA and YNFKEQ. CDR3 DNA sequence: TGTGCCAGCAGACGAGGGGGAGCAACTAATGAAAAACTGTTTTTT. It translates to CASRRGGATNEKLFF.

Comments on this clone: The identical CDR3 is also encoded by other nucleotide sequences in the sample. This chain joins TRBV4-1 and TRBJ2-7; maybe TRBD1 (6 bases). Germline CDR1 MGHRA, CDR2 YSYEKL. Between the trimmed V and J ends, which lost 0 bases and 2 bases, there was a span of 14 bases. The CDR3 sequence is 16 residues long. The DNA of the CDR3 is TGCGCCAGCAGCCAAGATCTGGGTCAGGGGACCTACGAGCAGTACTTC. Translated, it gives CASSQDLGQGTYEQYF.

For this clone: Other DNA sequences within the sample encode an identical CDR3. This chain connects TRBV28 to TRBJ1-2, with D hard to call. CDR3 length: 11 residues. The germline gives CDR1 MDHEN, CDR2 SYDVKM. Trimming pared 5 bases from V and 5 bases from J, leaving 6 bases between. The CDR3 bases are TGTGCCAGCAGTGGATCTTATGGCTACACCTTC. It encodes CASSGSYGYTF.

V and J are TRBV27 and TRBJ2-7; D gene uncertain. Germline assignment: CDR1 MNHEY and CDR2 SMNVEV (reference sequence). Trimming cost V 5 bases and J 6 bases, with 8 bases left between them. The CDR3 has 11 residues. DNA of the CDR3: TGTGCCAGCAGTCGAGGATCCGAGCAGTACTTC. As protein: CASSRGSEQYF.

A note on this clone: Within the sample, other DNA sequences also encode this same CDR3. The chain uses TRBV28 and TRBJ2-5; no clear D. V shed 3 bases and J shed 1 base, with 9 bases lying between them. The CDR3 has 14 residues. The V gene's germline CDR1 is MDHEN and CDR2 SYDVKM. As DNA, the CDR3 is TGTGCCAGCAGTTTGAGCCAGGCCCAAGAGACCCAGTACTTC. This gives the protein CASSLSQAQETQYF.

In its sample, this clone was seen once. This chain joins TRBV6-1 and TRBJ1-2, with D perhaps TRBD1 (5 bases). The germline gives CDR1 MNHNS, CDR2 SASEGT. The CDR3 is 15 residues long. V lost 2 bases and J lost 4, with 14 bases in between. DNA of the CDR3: TGTGCCAGCAGTGAACGGTGGGGACCAAGCTATGGCTACACCTTC. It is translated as CASSERWGPSYGYTF.

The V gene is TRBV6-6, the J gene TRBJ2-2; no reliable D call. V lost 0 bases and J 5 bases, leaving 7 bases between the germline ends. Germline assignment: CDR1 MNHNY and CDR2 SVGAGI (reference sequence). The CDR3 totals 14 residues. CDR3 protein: CASSYSKGTGELFF. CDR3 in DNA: TGTGCCAGCAGTTACTCAAAAGGGACCGGGGAGCTGTTTTTT.

The CDR3 is CASRATGGAGYGYTF. In DNA form, the CDR3 reads TGTGCCAGCAGAGCAACGGGGGGCGCGGGCTATGGCTACACCTTC. The chain couples TRBV27 to TRBJ1-2; D is possibly TRBD1 (6 bases). CDR1 is MNHEY, CDR2 SMNVEV, per germline (reference sequence). V lost 6 bases, J lost 4 bases, and 18 bases lay in between. There are 15 residues in the CDR3.

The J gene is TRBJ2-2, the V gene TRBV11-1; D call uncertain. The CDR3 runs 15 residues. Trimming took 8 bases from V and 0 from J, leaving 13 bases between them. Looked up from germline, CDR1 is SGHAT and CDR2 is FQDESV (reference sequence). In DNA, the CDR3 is TGTGCCAGCGGGCGTGCGGAGCCGAACACCGGGGAGCTGTTTTTT. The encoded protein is CASGRAEPNTGELFF.

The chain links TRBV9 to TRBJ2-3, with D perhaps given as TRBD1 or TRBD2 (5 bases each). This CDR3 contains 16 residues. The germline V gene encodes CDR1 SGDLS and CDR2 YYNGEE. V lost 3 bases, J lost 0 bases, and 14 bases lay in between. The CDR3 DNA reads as TGTGCCAGCAGCGAGAGGGGAACAGGAAGCACAGATACGCAGTATTTT. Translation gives CASSERGTGSTDTQYF.

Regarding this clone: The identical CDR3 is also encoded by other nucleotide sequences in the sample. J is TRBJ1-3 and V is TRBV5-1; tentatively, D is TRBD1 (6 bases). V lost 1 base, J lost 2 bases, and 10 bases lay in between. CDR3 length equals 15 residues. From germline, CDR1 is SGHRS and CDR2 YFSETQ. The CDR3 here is CASSLRAGAGNTIYF. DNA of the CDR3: TGCGCCAGCAGCTTGAGGGCAGGGGCTGGAAACACCATATATTTT.